The T cell receptor beta chain described here comes from a study of siplizumab effects on memory and regulatory T cells. Study-wide findings and caveats: Memory T cells appeared less diverse than naive cells, which seemed to contribute substantially to alloresponse. Suppressive function of proliferating Tregs from siplizumab cultures was not confirmed.

As concerns this clone: No antigen is known for it.

It was about 100,000 TCR templates that were assayed per sample. Method: immunoSEQ multiplex PCR; TCRdb's copy keeps in-frame clones and lacks some. Among approximately 120,000 clones listed, about 90% were seen once. The CDR3 runs to 14 residues. Germline V gene lookup returns CDR1 ENHRY and CDR2 SYGVKD. Trimming removed 5 bases at V and 1 base at J, with 10 bases between. The sequence was collected from a human donor in good health. The sample comprised Tregs sorted from blood. V usage is TRBV10-3 and J usage is TRBJ2-3; the D gene is possibly TRBD1 (8 bases). CDR3 nucleotides: TGTGCCATCAGTACAGGGGGGGGCACAGATACGCAGTATTTT. This translates into CAISTGGGTDTQYF.